This TCR beta chain was recorded in a study of STAT5B mutations in CD4+ large granular lymphocyte leukemia. V dropped 4 bases and J dropped 5; count of bases not matched to a gene: 10. CDR1 is SGHDT, CDR2 YYEEEE, per germline. CDR3 length: 16 amino acids. As regards this clone: Its antigen is not identified.

Study results and caveats: TRBV06-family usage was enriched in top patient clones (8/27) versus controls (2/35).

Authors' processing steps: A productive frequency of 2.59 x 10-5 was the lowest detectable. Sequencing was performed with immunoSEQ multiplex PCR; in TCRdb, only in-frame clones are kept and a portion is missing. The V and J calls and the clone size are those of that table, but D and trimming were determined from the DNA. The table lists 20,000 to 25,000 clones, 79% of them singletons. The rearrangement links TRBV5-6 to TRBJ1-5, with TRBD1 identical over 9 bases. Specimen: CD4+ T cells from blood buffy coats. The clonotype was recovered from a human donor in good health. In nucleotides, the CDR3 is TGTGCCAGCAGCCTATTCCGGGACAGGGAGCATCAGCCCCAGCATTTT. Encoded protein: CASSLFRDREHQPQHF.